The 21 T cell receptor beta chains given below trace back to one sample, sequenced in a study of blood T cell repertoires in COVID-19. Method: immunoSEQ multiplex PCR; TCRdb's copy keeps in-frame clones and lacks some. The table has 270,000 or so clones, about 89% seen once. Sequencing was carried out using peripheral blood. The receptors originated from a woman between 40 and 55 years old who had recovered from COVID-19.

The gene calls are TRBV7-6 and TRBJ1-6, with 7 bases aligning to TRBD1. The CDR3 runs to 15 residues. Germline trimming cut 1 base from V and 9 bases from J; bases unmatched to any gene: 6. Germline V gene data show CDR1 as SGHVS and CDR2 as FNYEAQ. The CDR3 region has the DNA TGTGCCAGCAGCTTAGGGTCGACAGGGAGTTCACCCCTCCACTTT. It specifies CASSLGSTGSSPLHF.

The chain links TRBV7-6 to TRBJ2-1, with D hard to call. V lost 7 bases to trimming and J lost 7 bases, with 14 bases between them. Germline values: CDR1 SGHVS, CDR2 FNYEAQ. The CDR3 is made up of 13 amino acids. In DNA form, the CDR3 reads TGTGCCAGCAACTACGGCCTTGGGAATGAGCAGTTCTTC. This encodes CASNYGLGNEQFF.

V usage is TRBV7-6 and J usage is TRBJ1-1; the match to TRBD1 covers 9 bases. CDR1 SGHVS and CDR2 FNYEAQ come from the germline V gene. Trimming removed 5 bases from V and 11 bases from J; junction bases left unmatched: 12. This CDR3 is 14 amino acids long. The CDR3 sequence: CASSIPGQGDLAFF. CDR3 nucleotides: TGTGCCAGCAGCATTCCGGGACAGGGAGATCTCGCTTTCTTT.

V usage is TRBV19 and J usage is TRBJ2-3, with D perhaps matching TRBD2 (6 bases). CDR1 and CDR2 (germline): LNHDA, SQIVND (reference sequence). The CDR3 runs to 16 residues. The V and J ends lost 6 bases and 1 base respectively, with 17 bases between them. The CDR3 region has the DNA TGTGCCAGTAGCCTGGAGGGCACCACGGGCACAGATACGCAGTATTTT. It yields the protein CASSLEGTTGTDTQYF.

Comment on this clone: Other DNA variants within this sample encode the same CDR3. The chain employs TRBV18 and TRBJ2-1; 7 bases align to TRBD2. After removal of 0 bases from V and 4 bases from J, the junction contained 3 bases not matched to a gene. This CDR3 has 15 residues. CDR1 and CDR2 (germline): KGHSH, LQKENI. CDR3: CASSPPSSGYNEQFF. CDR3 coding DNA: TGTGCCAGCTCACCACCGTCTAGCGGATACAATGAGCAGTTCTTC.

The V and J genes are TRBV12-3 or TRBV12-4 and TRBJ2-2; D perhaps matches TRBD1 (6 bases). The CDR3 totals 13 residues. V lost 2 bases, J lost 8 bases, and 9 bases lay in between. The CDR3 DNA reads as TGTGCCAGCAGTTTATGGGGACAAGGGGAGCTGTTTTTT. Translated, it gives CASSLWGQGELFF.

The V call is TRBV18, the J call TRBJ2-7; 8 bases are a match to TRBD1. The CDR3 covers 15 residues. Germline values: CDR1 KGHSH, CDR2 LQKENI. Trimming took 3 bases from V and 6 from J; bases not matched to a gene: 10. CDR3 amino acids: CASSPRTGISSEQYF. CDR3 in DNA: TGTGCCAGCTCACCTCGGACAGGGATAAGTTCCGAGCAGTACTTC.

In regard to this clone: One end of the junction is discordant with germline, which a read error may explain. This rearrangement joins TRBV27 to TRBJ2-3; 7 nucleotides align to TRBD2. Germline CDR1 and CDR2: MNHEY and SMNVEV (reference sequence). The length of the CDR3 is 15 residues. CDR3 sequence (DNA): TGTGCCACCAGTTCGTACGGGGGGAGCACAGATACGCAGTATTTT. Encoded protein: CATSSYGGSTDTQYF.

The rearrangement links TRBV7-2 to TRBJ2-1; TRBD1 matches at 7 bases. From germline, CDR1 is SGHTA and CDR2 FQGNSA. This CDR3 contains 15 residues. Losses at the gene ends were 6 bases for V and 8 bases for J; bases not matched to a gene: 13. CDR3 amino acids: CASSSRQGYDYEQFF. CDR3 DNA: TGTGCCAGCAGTTCCCGACAGGGCTATGATTATGAGCAGTTCTTC.

The V gene is TRBV7-9, the J gene TRBJ1-1; D call uncertain. V was clipped by 3 bases and J by 1 base, with 9 bases between them. CDR3 length equals 14 residues. The germline V gene encodes CDR1 SEHNR and CDR2 FQNEAQ (reference sequence). The CDR3 sequence is CASSFQDGNTEAFF. The CDR3 nucleotides are TGTGCCAGCAGCTTCCAGGATGGGAACACTGAAGCTTTCTTT.

The gene calls are TRBV11-1 and TRBJ2-3; D is unresolved. The CDR3 is 13 residues long. V lost 5 bases and J 4 bases, leaving 10 bases between the germline ends. CDR1 and CDR2 (germline): SGHAT, FQDESV (reference sequence). The CDR3: CASSPSRADTQYF. CDR3 sequence (DNA): TGTGCCAGCAGCCCTTCCCGCGCAGATACGCAGTATTTT.

As to this clone: One junction end disagrees with the germline gene, perhaps due to a read error. The chain recombines TRBV7-7 with TRBJ2-5, with a possible D match to TRBD2 (6 bases). The germline CDR1 and CDR2 sequences are SSHAT and FNYEAQ (reference sequence). The CDR3 totals 15 residues. This CDR3 reads CASSDALARQETQYF. CDR3 nucleotides: TGTGCTAGCAGCGATGCTCTAGCGCGCCAAGAGACCCAGTACTTC.

The CDR3 protein is CASGTGPPDTQYF. For the CDR3, the DNA is TGTGCCAGCGGGACAGGGCCGCCAGATACGCAGTATTTT. The chain is built from TRBV6-5 and TRBJ2-3; 9 bases map to TRBD1. Trimming took 8 bases from V and 4 from J; bases not matched to a gene: 4. The CDR3 extends over 13 amino acids. Germline V gives CDR1 MNHEY, CDR2 SVGAGI.

The chain is built from TRBV2 and TRBJ1-6, with TRBD1 identical over 7 bases. This CDR3 has 14 amino acids. CDR1 and CDR2 (germline): SNHLY, FYNNEI. V trimming: 5 bases; J trimming: 9 bases; junction bases outside the gene matches: 7. CDR3 in amino acids: CASSPGDSGSPLHF. In nucleotides, the CDR3 is TGTGCCAGCAGTCCCGGGGACAGTGGTTCACCCCTCCACTTT.

The chain links TRBV7-8 to TRBJ2-7, with no clear D. Germline CDR1 reads SGHVS; CDR2 reads FQNEAQ. Trimming took 2 bases from V and 0 from J, leaving 11 bases between them. The CDR3 extends over 15 amino acids. This CDR3 is CASSLSALSSYEQYF. Written as DNA, the CDR3 is TGTGCCAGCAGCTTAAGCGCCTTAAGCTCCTACGAGCAGTACTTC.

The chain joins TRBV7-9 to TRBJ2-1; TRBD2 agrees at 8 bases. The CDR3 sequence is 14 residues long. Germline assignment: CDR1 SEHNR and CDR2 FQNEAQ (reference sequence). Trimming cost V 7 bases and J 5 bases; bases outside gene matches: 7. Written as DNA, the CDR3 is TGTGCCAGCATTCGTAGCGGGGTCCACAATGAGCAGTTCTTC. Translation gives CASIRSGVHNEQFF.

In this sample, this clone turned up once. The rearrangement joins TRBV19 to TRBJ1-5, with a possible D match to TRBD1 (5 bases). CDR3 length: 15 amino acids. Trimming stripped 1 base from V and 4 bases from J, with 11 bases between. Germline V gives CDR1 LNHDA, CDR2 SQIVND (reference sequence). CDR3 amino acids: CASSIVGEGNQPQHF. CDR3 DNA: TGTGCCAGTAGTATAGTAGGGGAGGGTAATCAGCCCCAGCATTTT. Together with reference TRBV19 and TRBJ1-5, the CDR3 gives the full variable domain: DGGITQSPKYLFRKEGQNVTLSCEQNLNHDAMYWYRQDPGQGLRLIYYSQIVNDFQKGDIAEGYSVSREKKESFPLTVTSAQKNPTAFYLCASSIVGEGNQPQHFGDGTRLSIL.

The chain links TRBV20-1 to TRBJ2-2, with TRBD2 identical over 7 bases. Looked up from germline, CDR1 is DFQATT and CDR2 is SNEGSKA (reference sequence). The ends lost 3 bases at V and 5 bases at J; junction bases unmatched: 9. CDR3 length: 15 residues. This chain's CDR3 is CSASGGDGGTGELFF. The CDR3, as DNA: TGCAGTGCTAGTGGAGGGGACGGGGGGACCGGGGAGCTGTTTTTT.

The chain links TRBV6-5 to TRBJ2-3; D might be TRBD1 (6 bases). The CDR3 runs to 15 residues. Trimming pared 5 bases from V and 0 bases from J, leaving 12 bases between. Germline CDR1 and CDR2: MNHEY and SVGAGI. CDR3 amino acids: CASSRQDASTDTQYF. CDR3 DNA: TGTGCCAGCAGTCGACAGGACGCTAGCACAGATACGCAGTATTTT.

The chain links TRBV6-2 or TRBV6-3 to TRBJ1-1; D may be TRBD1 (6 bases). The germline CDR1 and CDR2 sequences are MNHEY and SVGEGT. The CDR3 length is 15 residues. Trimming stripped 2 bases from V and 0 bases from J, with 10 bases between. This CDR3 is CASSYRDNMNTEAFF. The DNA of the CDR3 is TGTGCCAGCAGTTACCGGGACAACATGAACACTGAAGCTTTCTTT.

The gene calls are TRBV18 and TRBJ2-7; D gene unclear. The CDR3 contains 14 residues. Germline V gives CDR1 KGHSH, CDR2 LQKENI. V lost 3 bases, J lost 2 bases, and 11 bases lay in between. The CDR3 sequence is CASSPEYRAYEQYF. CDR3 nucleotide sequence: TGTGCCAGCTCACCCGAGTACAGAGCCTACGAGCAGTACTTC.